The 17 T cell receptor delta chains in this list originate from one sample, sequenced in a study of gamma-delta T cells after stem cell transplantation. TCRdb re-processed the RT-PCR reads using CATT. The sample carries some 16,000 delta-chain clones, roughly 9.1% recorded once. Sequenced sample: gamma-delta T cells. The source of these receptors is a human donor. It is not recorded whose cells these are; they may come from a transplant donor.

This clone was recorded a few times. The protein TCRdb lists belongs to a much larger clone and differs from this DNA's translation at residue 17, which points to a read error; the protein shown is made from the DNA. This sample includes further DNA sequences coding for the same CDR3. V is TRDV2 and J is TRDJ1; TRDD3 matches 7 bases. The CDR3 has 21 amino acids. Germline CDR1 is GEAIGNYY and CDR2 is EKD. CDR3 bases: TGTGCCTGTGACACCCTCAATCTCGTACTGGGGACTAGATCGTACACCGCTAAACTCATCTTT. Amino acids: CACDTLNLVLGTRSYTAKLIF.

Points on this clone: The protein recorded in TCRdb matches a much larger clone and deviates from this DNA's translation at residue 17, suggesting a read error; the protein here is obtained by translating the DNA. The CDR3 is CACDTLLRATGTTNTDELIF. CDR3 bases: TGTGCCTGTGACACTCTCCTACGGGCCACTGGGACCACGAACACCGATGAACTCATCTTT. The chain links TRDV2 to TRDJ1; D may be TRDD2 or TRDD3 (6 bases each). The CDR3 contains 20 residues. Germline V gene sequence: CDR1 GEAIGNYY, CDR2 EKD.

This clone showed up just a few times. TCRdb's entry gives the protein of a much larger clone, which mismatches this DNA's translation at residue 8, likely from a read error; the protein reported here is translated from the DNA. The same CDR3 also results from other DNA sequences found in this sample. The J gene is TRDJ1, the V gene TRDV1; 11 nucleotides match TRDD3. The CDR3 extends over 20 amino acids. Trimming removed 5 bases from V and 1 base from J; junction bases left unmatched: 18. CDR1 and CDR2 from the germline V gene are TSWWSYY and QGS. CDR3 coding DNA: TGTGCTCTTGGGAGGGCCTTCAGAATCTCTGGGGGATACCTCACCGATAAACTCATCTTT. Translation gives CALGRAFRISGGYLTDKLIF.

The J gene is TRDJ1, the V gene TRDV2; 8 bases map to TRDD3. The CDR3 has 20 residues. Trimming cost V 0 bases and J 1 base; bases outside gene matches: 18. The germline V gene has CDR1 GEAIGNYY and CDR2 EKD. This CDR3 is CACDTLKLLGVPYLTDKLIF. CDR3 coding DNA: TGTGCCTGTGACACCCTAAAATTACTGGGGGTCCCTTACCTCACCGATAAACTCATCTTT.

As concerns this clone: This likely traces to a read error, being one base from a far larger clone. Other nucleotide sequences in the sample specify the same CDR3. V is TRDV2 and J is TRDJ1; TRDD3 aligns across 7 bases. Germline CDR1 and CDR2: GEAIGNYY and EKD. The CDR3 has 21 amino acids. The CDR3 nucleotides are TGTGCCTGTGACACCCTCAATCTCGTACTGGGGACTAGATCGTACACCGATAAACTCATCTTC. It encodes CACDTLNLVLGTRSYTDKLIF.

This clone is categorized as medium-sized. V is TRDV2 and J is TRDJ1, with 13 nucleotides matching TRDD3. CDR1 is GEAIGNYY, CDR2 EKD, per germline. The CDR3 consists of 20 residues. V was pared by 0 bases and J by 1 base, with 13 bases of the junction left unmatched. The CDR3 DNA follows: TGTGCCTGTGACACCGTTGTCACTGGGGGATACGAAGGTGTCACCGATAAACTCATCTTT. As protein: CACDTVVTGGYEGVTDKLIF.

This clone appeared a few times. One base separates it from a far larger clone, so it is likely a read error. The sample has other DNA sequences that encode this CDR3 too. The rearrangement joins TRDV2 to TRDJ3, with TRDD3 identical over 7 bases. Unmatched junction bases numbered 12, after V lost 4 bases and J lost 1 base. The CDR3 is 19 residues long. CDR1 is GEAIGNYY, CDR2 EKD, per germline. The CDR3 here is CACDITGGYGSWDTRQMFF. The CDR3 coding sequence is TGTGCCTGTGATATAACTGGAGGATACGGTTCCTGGGACACCCGACAGATGTTTTTC.

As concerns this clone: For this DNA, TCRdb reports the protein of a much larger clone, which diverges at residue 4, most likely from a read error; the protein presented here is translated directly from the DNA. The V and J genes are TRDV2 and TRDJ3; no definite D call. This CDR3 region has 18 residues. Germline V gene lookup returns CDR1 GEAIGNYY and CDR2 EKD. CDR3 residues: CACNTGEARSWDTRQMFF. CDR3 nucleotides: TGTGCCTGTAACACCGGAGAAGCACGCTCCTGGGACACCCGACAGATGTTTTTC.

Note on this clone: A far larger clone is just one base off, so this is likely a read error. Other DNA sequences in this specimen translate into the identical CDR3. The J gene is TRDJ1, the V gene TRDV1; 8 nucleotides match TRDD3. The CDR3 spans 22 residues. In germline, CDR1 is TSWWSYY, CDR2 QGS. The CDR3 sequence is CALGEGVPIRGIREKNTDKLIF. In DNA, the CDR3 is TGTGCCCTTGGGGAGGGGGTTCCTATTCGAGGGATACGCGAGAAAAACACCGATAAACTCATCTTT.

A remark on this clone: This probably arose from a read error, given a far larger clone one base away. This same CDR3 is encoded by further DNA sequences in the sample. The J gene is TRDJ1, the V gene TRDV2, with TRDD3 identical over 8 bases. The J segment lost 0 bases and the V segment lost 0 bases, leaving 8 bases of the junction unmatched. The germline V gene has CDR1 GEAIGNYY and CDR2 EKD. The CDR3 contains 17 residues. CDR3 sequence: CACDTLLGGAYTDKLIF. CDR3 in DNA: TGTGCCTGTGACACCCTACTGGGGGGCGCGTACACCGATAAACTCATCTTT.

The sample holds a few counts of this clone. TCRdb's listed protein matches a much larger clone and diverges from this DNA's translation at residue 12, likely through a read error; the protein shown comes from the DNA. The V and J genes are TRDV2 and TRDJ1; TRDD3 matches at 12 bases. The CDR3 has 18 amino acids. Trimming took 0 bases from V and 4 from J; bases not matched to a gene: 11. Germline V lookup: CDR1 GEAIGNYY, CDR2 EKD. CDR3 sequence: CACDTVLLGDTVDDKLIF. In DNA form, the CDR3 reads TGTGCCTGTGACACCGTACTACTGGGGGATACAGTGGACGATAAACTCATCTTT.

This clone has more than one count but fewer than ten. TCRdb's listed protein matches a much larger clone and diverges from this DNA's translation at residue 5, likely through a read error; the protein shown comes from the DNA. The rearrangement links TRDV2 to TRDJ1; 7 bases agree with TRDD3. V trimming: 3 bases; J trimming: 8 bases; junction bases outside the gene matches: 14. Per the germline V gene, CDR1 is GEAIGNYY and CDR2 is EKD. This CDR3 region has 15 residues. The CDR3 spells CACDSAGGLGEKLIF. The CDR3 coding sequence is TGTGCCTGTGACTCCGCCGGGGGATTAGGGGAAAAACTCATCTTT.

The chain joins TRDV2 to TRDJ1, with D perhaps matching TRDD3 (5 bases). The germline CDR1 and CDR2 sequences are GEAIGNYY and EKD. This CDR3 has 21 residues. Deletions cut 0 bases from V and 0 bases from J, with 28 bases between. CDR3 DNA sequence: TGTGCCTGTGACACCCTCAATCTCGAACTGGTGACTAGATCTTACACCGATAAACTCATCTTT. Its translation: CACDTLNLELVTRSYTDKLIF.

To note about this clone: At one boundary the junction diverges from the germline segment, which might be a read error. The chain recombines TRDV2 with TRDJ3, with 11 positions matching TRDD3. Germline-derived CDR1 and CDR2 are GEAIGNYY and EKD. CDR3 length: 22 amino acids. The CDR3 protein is CACDLLLGDTQLSSWDPRPMFF. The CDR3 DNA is TGTGCCTGTGACCTTCTCCTGGGGGATACTCAACTCAGCTCCTGGGACCCCCGACCGATGTTTTTC.

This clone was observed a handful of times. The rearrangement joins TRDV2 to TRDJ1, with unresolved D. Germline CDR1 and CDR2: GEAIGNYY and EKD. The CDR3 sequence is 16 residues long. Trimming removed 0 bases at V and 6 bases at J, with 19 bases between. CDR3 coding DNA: TGTGCCTGTGACACCGTGACCGGGCAGGTTACCTATAAACTCATCTTT. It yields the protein CACDTVTGQVTYKLIF.

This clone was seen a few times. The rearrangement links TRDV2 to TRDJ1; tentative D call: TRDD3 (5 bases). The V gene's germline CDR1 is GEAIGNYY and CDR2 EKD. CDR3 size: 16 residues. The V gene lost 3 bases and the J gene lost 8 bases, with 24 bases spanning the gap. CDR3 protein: CACDPGKGRGRAKLIF. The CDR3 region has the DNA TGTGCCTGTGACCCCGGTAAGGGACGGGGAAGAGCAAAACTCATCTTT.

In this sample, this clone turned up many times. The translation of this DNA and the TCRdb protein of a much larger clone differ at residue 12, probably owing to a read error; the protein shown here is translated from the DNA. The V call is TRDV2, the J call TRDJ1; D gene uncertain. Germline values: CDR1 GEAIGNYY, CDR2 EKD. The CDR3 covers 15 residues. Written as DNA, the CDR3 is TGTGCCTGTGACACCGTGGGTGCGTACACCGATAACCTCATCTTT. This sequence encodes CACDTVGAYTDNLIF.